This TCR beta chain was observed in a study of T cells in Graves' hyperthyroidism and ophthalmopathy (dated by TCRdb to the late 2010s). For the study in its entirety: Peripheral blood samples were taken at the time of initial diagnosis, prior to any treatment. The roughly 91 discovery patients were randomly divided into training and test sets at a 7:3 ratio. In addition, the study compared T-cell repertoires in thyroid tissue and in blood from several Graves' hyperthyroidism patients. The paper reports TCR Vbeta CDR3 sequencing of roughly 140 peripheral blood samples: around 45 ophthalmopathy, fewer than 80 hyperthyroidism and approximately 17 progressor patients. A discovery cohort of around 98 patients, 43 with Graves' ophthalmopathy and 55 to 60 with stable Graves' hyperthyroidism, was used to find distinguishing TCR V-J signatures. An independent validation cohort of around 19 hyperthyroidism patients and about 15 patients who later progressed to ophthalmopathy tested prospective prediction of ophthalmopathy. Once sampling was done, hyperthyroidism patients were given methimazole at a starting dose of 30 mg daily, whereas ophthalmopathy patients were given high-dose intravenous methylprednisolone. What the work shows at the level of the full study, not this receptor alone: Most expanded thyroid clonotypes (frequency above 0.001) were also detected in blood, suggesting blood repertoires may reflect thyroid immune responses. In cross-validation, a model built on a 13 V-J signature told ophthalmopathy apart from stable hyperthyroidism with just under 90% sensitivity and about 81% specificity, and in testing the same model reached 80%/75%. Sample size was not statistically predetermined, and blinding of investigators to group allocation was not performed. In validation, progression to ophthalmopathy was predicted by the model with 65% to 71% sensitivity and 72% to 85% specificity, a median of roughly six months before onset.

TCR beta CDR3 regions were amplified from RNA transcripts. The first round of RT-PCR for the TCR CDR3 was performed with the HTBI primer set and the Qiagen OneStep RT-PCR kit. A second multiplex PCR round built the libraries, followed by size selection and purification. The libraries were sequenced on an Illumina HiSeq2000 using paired-end 100 bp reads. The source study handled its data this way. SOAPnuke was used to process the raw data, with reads discarded if the reads contained adapters or uncalled bases, had a mean Phred below 15, or lacked an exact constant-primer or identifier match. COPE v1.2.5 was used to merge the high-quality paired reads, and each unique nucleotide sequence was defined as a clonotype. MiTCR v1.1 was used to align clonotypes to the IMGT TRBV, TRBD and TRBJ reference segments. Only V-J combinations with frequency above 0.0001, covering roughly 99% of repertoires, were analysed. The TCS score was defined as the ratio of F50 (clonal expansion) to E x V (chaos), calculated using BLOSUM62-based TCRdist between CDR3 peptides within each V-J. Welch's t-statistics and random forest reduced 500 to 650 V-J features to 13, which were used in a naive Bayes classifier (R e1071). TCRdb trimmed the raw reads at Q25, called clones with MiXCR and kept productive beta chains. Duplicate CDR3 protein sequences are folded into a single record with the most common DNA and genes. The V and J calls, along with clone size, are taken from TCRdb and not from the paper's own processing. The sample table records 600,000 or so distinct CDR3 sequences; 12% to 15% of these occur just once. Of the sample, roughly 7% falls within the top ten clones.

Moderately to severely active disease, a Clinical Activity Score of at least 3, a NOSPECS grade of at least 4, and a duration under 3 months were present in ophthalmopathy patients. Patients with uncontrolled infections, other autoimmune diseases, pregnancy or lactation were excluded. Diagnoses relied on clinical symptoms, serum thyroxine and TRAb, thyroid ultrasound and orbital computed tomography. Ficoll-Paque density gradient centrifugation was used to isolate PBMCs from 8 to 10 ml of fresh peripheral blood. Total RNA was extracted using Trizol reagent, and RNA quality was assessed on an Agilent 2100 Bioanalyzer. The CDR3 starts with the cysteine, ends with the phenylalanine, and has 16 residues. Only the CDR3 region is kept as DNA, spanning 48 bases read in frame from base 1. For CDR1 and CDR2, the germline V gene lists MGHRA and YSYEKL. Trimming removed 1 base from V and 4 bases from J, leaving 14 bases between the germline ends.

With regard to this clonotype: Which antigen it targets is not known. The input lacks base qualities; no much larger clone sits a single base away.

Sequencing was performed on blood. The chain joins TRBV4-1 to TRBJ1-5, and perhaps TRBD1 as D gene, on 5 matching bases. The TCR comes from a woman aged 18-30 years with Graves' ophthalmopathy. The DNA sequence is given as TGCGCCAGCAGCCAAGGGGTCCAGGGAGGTAATCAGCCCCAGCATTTT. It specifies CASSQGVQGGNQPQHF.